This passage covers 22 T cell receptor beta chains from one sample sequenced in a study of T cell responses to AZD1222 COVID-19 vaccine. Data came from immunoSEQ multiplex PCR; TCRdb stores just in-frame clones and leaves some out. The sample shows 150,000 to 190,000 clones, approximately 90% of them seen only once. Sequenced here: peripheral blood, sampled after recovery from COVID-19. The receptor set was obtained from an adult who had recovered from COVID-19.

The genes are TRBV5-5 and TRBJ1-1; D call uncertain. Germline CDR1 SGHKS, CDR2 YYEKEE (reference sequence). The CDR3 has 14 residues. Trimming removed 0 bases from V and 1 base from J, with 7 bases in between. The CDR3 bases are TGTGCCAGCAGCTTGGGGGCCAGGAACACTGAAGCTTTCTTT. It is translated as CASSLGARNTEAFF.

The chain employs TRBV19 and TRBJ2-5; TRBD1 aligns across 7 bases. This CDR3 is built from 13 residues. Germline V gene data show CDR1 as LNHDA and CDR2 as SQIVND (reference sequence). V lost 3 bases to trimming and J lost 5 bases; unmatched junction nucleotides: 3. The CDR3 loop reads CASSISTGETQYF. CDR3 DNA sequence: TGTGCCAGTAGTATTTCGACAGGGGAGACCCAGTACTTC.

The chain employs TRBV12-3 or TRBV12-4 and TRBJ2-3; D unclear. This CDR3 has 12 residues. Trimming cost V 3 bases and J 5 bases, with 6 bases left between them. The DNA for the CDR3 is TGTGCCAGCAGTTTTAGAGGAGATACGCAGTATTTT. This gives the protein CASSFRGDTQYF.

The chain links TRBV28 to TRBJ2-3; 14 bases fit TRBD2. Germline V gene data show CDR1 as MDHEN and CDR2 as SYDVKM. After removal of 2 bases from V and 1 base from J, the junction contained 2 bases not matched to a gene. The length of the CDR3 is 17 residues. In DNA form, the CDR3 reads TGTGCCAGCAGTTTAGCGGGACTAGCGGGAGGCACAGATACGCAGTATTTT. Translating gives CASSLAGLAGGTDTQYF.

This chain uses TRBV2 with TRBJ1-6, with D perhaps matching TRBD1 (5 bases). The germline V gene encodes CDR1 SNHLY and CDR2 FYNNEI. There are 13 residues in the CDR3. V dropped 10 bases and J dropped 6 bases, with 13 bases sitting between them. CDR3 sequence: CATRAGVNSPLHF. As DNA, the CDR3 is TGTGCCACCCGGGCGGGGGTTAATTCACCCCTCCACTTT.

This sequence joins TRBV2 and TRBJ2-5; D gene ambiguous. Trimming cost V 5 bases and J 6 bases, with 13 bases left between them. There are 13 residues in the CDR3. Germline loops: CDR1 SNHLY, CDR2 FYNNEI. CDR3 region: CASSSDLAKTQYF. The CDR3 DNA follows: TGTGCCAGCAGTTCAGACCTGGCTAAGACCCAGTACTTC.

J is TRBJ2-1 and V is TRBV7-9; 11 positions match TRBD2. Germline V gene sequence: CDR1 SEHNR, CDR2 FQNEAQ (reference sequence). V lost 5 bases to trimming and J lost 0 bases; unmatched junction nucleotides: 9. The CDR3 consists of 18 residues. As DNA, the CDR3 is TGTGCCAGCAGCGCGCCGGGACTAGCGGAAAGCTCCTACAATGAGCAGTTCTTC. It codes for CASSAPGLAESSYNEQFF.

The chain carries TRBV6-2 or TRBV6-3 and TRBJ1-2; the D gene is possibly TRBD1 (5 bases). Germline loops: CDR1 MNHEY, CDR2 SVGEGT. The V gene lost 4 bases and the J gene lost 9 bases, with 15 bases spanning the gap. The CDR3 spans 13 residues. The CDR3 region has the DNA TGTGCCAGCAGTTCTCCTTCGACAGTGAGCTACACCTTC. It translates to CASSSPSTVSYTF.

This chain links TRBV10-1 with TRBJ2-7; tentative D call: TRBD1 (6 bases). The V and J ends lost 6 bases and 5 bases respectively, with 17 bases between them. Germline assignment: CDR1 WNHNN and CDR2 SYGVQD (reference sequence). The CDR3 extends over 14 amino acids. The CDR3 bases are TGCGCCAGCAGGGCCCAGGGGTGGTTCGACGAGCAGTACTTC. Its protein is CASRAQGWFDEQYF.

In this sample, this clone turned up once. The chain has TRBV29-1 and TRBJ1-1, with D uncertain. This CDR3 contains 12 residues. Germline V gene sequence: CDR1 SQVTM, CDR2 ANQGSEA. Trimming cost V 4 bases and J 0 bases, with 6 bases left between them. CDR3 nucleotide sequence: TGCAGCGTTGTGGGCGTGAACACTGAAGCTTTCTTT. This gives the protein CSVVGVNTEAFF.

This sequence joins TRBV6-5 and TRBJ2-1; TRBD2 aligns across 15 bases. The CDR3 is 15 residues long. Germline V gene lookup returns CDR1 MNHEY and CDR2 SVGAGI. With V trimmed by 5 bases and J by 8 bases, 4 bases remained unmatched. The CDR3 DNA sequence: TGTGCCAGCAGTCTCGGACTAGCGGGGGGGTATGAGCAGTTCTTC. It is translated as CASSLGLAGGYEQFF.

This chain's CDR3 is CASSIERWTIYGYTF. The CDR3 region has the DNA TGTGCCAGTAGTATAGAACGTTGGACTATTTATGGCTACACCTTC. The chain uses TRBV19 and TRBJ1-2; no clear D gene. V was cut by 0 bases and J by 5 bases, with 13 bases left in between. CDR1 is LNHDA, CDR2 SQIVND, per germline (reference sequence). The CDR3 spans 15 residues.

This chain joins TRBV15 and TRBJ1-1; D is possibly TRBD1 (5 bases). V lost 0 bases and J 4 bases, leaving 9 bases between the germline ends. CDR1 is LNHNV, CDR2 YYDKDF, per germline (reference sequence). The CDR3 contains 14 residues. In DNA, the CDR3 is TGTGCCACCAGCAGAGACAGGGCGGGCACTGAAGCTTTCTTT. It is translated as CATSRDRAGTEAFF.

This clone appeared once. The rearrangement uses TRBV7-9 and TRBJ2-5, with a weak D call TRBD2 (5 bases). This CDR3 region has 15 residues. Germline V lookup: CDR1 SEHNR, CDR2 FQNEAQ (reference sequence). V dropped 4 bases and J dropped 5 bases, with 17 bases sitting between them. CDR3 sequence reads: CASSSPSPGYETQYF. DNA of the CDR3: TGTGCCAGCAGCTCCCCCTCGCCGGGATACGAGACCCAGTACTTC.

This clone was seen just once. This sample includes further DNA sequences coding for the same CDR3. The rearrangement links TRBV7-9 to TRBJ1-1, with D hard to call. The CDR3 runs 12 residues. Trimming cost V 1 base and J 4 bases, with 4 bases left between them. Germline V gene lookup returns CDR1 SEHNR and CDR2 FQNEAQ (reference sequence). The DNA of the CDR3 is TGTGCCAGCAGCTTAGTCAGCACTGAAGCTTTCTTT. This sequence encodes CASSLVSTEAFF.

The chain combines TRBV19 with TRBJ1-5, with D possibly being TRBD1 (6 bases). The CDR3 is 15 residues long. Germline V CDR1 and CDR2: LNHDA, SQIVND (reference sequence). V was cut by 2 bases and J by 2 bases, with 10 bases left in between. The CDR3 nucleotides are TGTGCCAGTAGTATACGGGGGCCGGGCAATCAGCCCCAGCATTTT. Translation gives CASSIRGPGNQPQHF.

The chain carries TRBV4-2 and TRBJ1-2; TRBD1 agrees at 12 bases. CDR3 length: 18 residues. After removal of 0 bases from V and 4 bases from J, the junction contained 9 bases not matched to a gene. Per germline, CDR1 LGHNA and CDR2 YNFKEQ. The DNA of the CDR3 is TGTGCCAGCAGCCAAGATTTGGGACAGGGGGCGCAGGGCTATGGCTACACCTTC. Protein product: CASSQDLGQGAQGYGYTF.

V usage is TRBV7-3 and J usage is TRBJ1-2; maybe TRBD1 (6 bases). The CDR3 length is 14 residues. Between the trimmed V and J ends, which lost 5 bases and 6 bases, there was a span of 16 bases. Per the germline V gene, CDR1 is SGHTA and CDR2 is FQGTGA. CDR3 coding DNA: TGTGCCAGCAGCCCACGCCACAGGGACAATGGCTACACCTTC. Protein product: CASSPRHRDNGYTF.

The chain combines TRBV4-1 with TRBJ1-5; D uncertain. V lost 1 base and J 9 bases, leaving 10 bases between the germline ends. The V gene's germline CDR1 is MGHRA and CDR2 YSYEKL. The CDR3 has 13 amino acids. The CDR3 DNA reads as TGCGCCAGCAGCCAAGTCTCGGCGGGGCCCCAGCATTTT. Translating it yields CASSQVSAGPQHF.

V is TRBV5-6 and J is TRBJ1-2; possible D gene TRBD1, 5 bases. Trimming took 0 bases from V and 8 from J, leaving 11 bases between them. Germline assignment: CDR1 SGHDT and CDR2 YYEEEE. The CDR3 consists of 13 residues. Written as DNA, the CDR3 is TGTGCCAGCAGCTTGGCCTCAGGGTGGGGCTACACCTTC. It encodes CASSLASGWGYTF.

In DNA, the CDR3 is TGTGCCAGCAGCTTATACTGGGGACAGGGAAATGAGCAGTTCTTC. As protein: CASSLYWGQGNEQFF. The chain is built from TRBV7-2 and TRBJ2-1, with 9 bases matching TRBD1. CDR1 is SGHTA and CDR2 is FQGNSA in the germline V gene. With V trimmed by 2 bases and J by 7 bases, 6 bases remained unmatched. CDR3 size: 15 residues.

The rearrangement links TRBV19 to TRBJ2-3, with a tentative D call TRBD1 (6 bases). Deletions cut 6 bases from V and 4 bases from J, with 20 bases between. The CDR3 has 16 amino acids. CDR1 is LNHDA and CDR2 is SQIVND in the germline V gene (reference sequence). As DNA, the CDR3 is TGTGCCAGTAGCTCCAAGGCAGGGGTGGGCGCAGATACGCAGTATTTT. Its protein is CASSSKAGVGADTQYF. The full variable domain, rest sourced from reference TRBV19 and TRBJ2-3, is DGGITQSPKYLFRKEGQNVTLSCEQNLNHDAMYWYRQDPGQGLRLIYYSQIVNDFQKGDIAEGYSVSREKKESFPLTVTSAQKNPTAFYLCASSSKAGVGADTQYFGPGTRLTVL.